The source of this TCR beta chain is a study of graft-versus-host responses after intestinal transplantation. General study results and limits: Among recipient marrow samples, GvH clones were found; some appeared first in ileum or blood.

Clones were sequenced by immunoSEQ multiplex PCR, and TCRdb holds only the in-frame ones, with some missing. In the table there are roughly 75,000 clones, roughly 91% of which are singletons. Points on this clone: The antigen remains undetermined.

The ends were cut back, 5 bases at V and 5 bases at J, with 14 bases in the middle. CDR1 and CDR2 (germline): SGDLS, YYNGEE. The CDR3 is 15 residues long. This TCR came from a human donor who received an intestinal transplant. This chain connects TRBV9 to TRBJ1-6, with D possibly TRBD1 on 6 matching bases. Material: unstimulated CD4+ T cells sorted from spleen or lymph node cells, obtained before intestinal transplant. CDR3 loop: CASRADSRDNSPLHF. Written as DNA, the CDR3 is TGTGCCAGCAGGGCGGACAGTCGAGATAATTCACCCCTCCACTTT.